This T cell receptor (beta chain) was recorded in a study of blood T cell repertoires in COVID-19. For the study at large: From the United States, Italy and Spain came samples of acute and convalescent COVID-19.

Per the study methods: Nucleated cell counts were estimated from reference gene primer amplification. The table came from immunoSEQ multiplex PCR; TCRdb's copy has only in-frame clones and leaves some out. That table gives V, J and clone size, and the DNA gave D and trimming. The repertoire has 150,000 or so clones, around 86% of them found once; the top ten carry around 8.2%. The CDR3 consists of 16 residues. Trimming shortened V by 7 bases and J by 3 bases, and 18 bases separated the two germline ends. Germline values: CDR1 LGHNA, CDR2 YNFKEQ. The sample consisted of peripheral blood. This receptor was obtained from a man between 60 and 75 years old with acute or convalescent COVID-19. The chain couples TRBV4-2 to TRBJ2-2, with TRBD1 as a possible D gene (6 bases). For the CDR3, the DNA is TGTGCCAGCACCGACTACAGGGTGCGGGACACCGGGGAGCTGTTTTTT. Translated, it gives CASTDYRVRDTGELFF.